This T cell receptor beta chain derives from a study of human T cells and chemical hapten exposure. TCRdb re-called the RACE reads through MiXCR, storing one row per CDR3 protein. This sample has more than 60,000 distinct CDR3 sequences, with over 7% found just once. Time point reported: healthy volunteer bleed at 6 weeks. From whole blood left unfractionated, total RNA was extracted. The V gene's germline CDR1 is SQVTM and CDR2 ANQGSEA. This CDR3 is built from 14 residues. The J segment lost 1 base and the V segment lost 5 bases, leaving 3 bases of the junction unmatched. The sample taken for sequencing was whole blood. The TCR comes from a male donor in good health. Some clones in this sample may be carry-over from other donors' samples. The genes are TRBV29-1 and TRBJ2-2; 8 nucleotides match TRBD1. CDR3 DNA: TGCAGCGTTCGGACAGGGCAGAACACCGGGGAGCTGTTTTTT. Translating gives CSVRTGQNTGELFF.